Below are 26 T cell receptor beta chains sequenced from a single sample in a study of technical replicates of blood from a handful of donors. Using immunoSEQ multiplex PCR, the repertoire was profiled, and TCRdb retains in-frame clones only, with some absent. The data hold 70,000 to 80,000 clones, with about 92% observed a single time. The specimen was T cells isolated from PBMCs. The receptors originated from a human donor in good health.

The chain combines TRBV7-8 with TRBJ2-7, with D perhaps TRBD2 (6 bases). The CDR3 length is 12 residues. V was cut by 4 bases and J by 3 bases, with 7 bases left in between. Germline V gives CDR1 SGHVS, CDR2 FQNEAQ. The CDR3: CASSWGLYEQYF. The CDR3 bases are TGTGCCAGCAGCTGGGGACTCTACGAGCAGTACTTC.

The chain is built from TRBV15 and TRBJ2-7, with D maybe TRBD1 (7 bases). The CDR3 is made up of 14 amino acids. Between the trimmed V and J ends, which lost 5 bases and 7 bases, there was a span of 18 bases. Germline values: CDR1 LNHNV, CDR2 YYDKDF (reference sequence). This CDR3 reads CATSYPGGLGEQYF. The CDR3 coding sequence is TGTGCCACCAGCTACCCAGGGGGGTTAGGAGAGCAGTACTTC.

The gene calls are TRBV4-1 and TRBJ2-1, with 13 bases that match TRBD2. CDR1 MGHRA and CDR2 YSYEKL come from the germline V gene. The junction had 6 bases not matched to a gene; V was cut back by 0 bases and J by 7 bases. This CDR3 spans 17 amino acids. CDR3 coding DNA: TGCGCCAGCAGCCAAGATTTGGGGACTAGCGGGAAAAATGAGCAGTTCTTC. Amino acid sequence: CASSQDLGTSGKNEQFF.

The V and J genes are TRBV19 and TRBJ1-2; tentatively, D is TRBD1 (5 bases). The CDR3 contains 15 residues. V shed 7 bases and J shed 4 bases, with 19 bases lying between them. Germline V lookup: CDR1 LNHDA, CDR2 SQIVND (reference sequence). The CDR3 coding sequence is TGTGCCAGTACCCCGGGGGGGGGATTCACCTATGGCTACACCTTC. Its protein is CASTPGGGFTYGYTF.

This clone occurred once. This chain uses TRBV29-1 with TRBJ2-1; the D is unclear. The V end lost 4 bases, the J end lost 3 bases, and 10 bases lay between the germline ends. CDR3 length equals 13 residues. CDR1 SQVTM and CDR2 ANQGSEA come from the germline V gene. The CDR3 nucleotides read TGCAGCGTTGTAACTACTTTCTACAATGAGCAGTTCTTC. This encodes CSVVTTFYNEQFF.

The rearrangement joins TRBV4-2 to TRBJ1-3; D is perhaps TRBD1 (5 bases). CDR3 length: 17 residues. Germline CDR1 reads LGHNA; CDR2 reads YNFKEQ. V lost 6 bases and J lost 3, with 21 bases in between. CDR3 in amino acids: CASSLNFRDSLGNTIYF. The CDR3 DNA follows: TGTGCCAGCAGTCTTAATTTTCGGGACTCCCTTGGAAACACCATATATTTT.

This clone was found once. The J gene is TRBJ2-7, the V gene TRBV7-2, with D tentatively TRBD2 (5 bases). Germline V CDR1 and CDR2: SGHTA, FQGNSA. This CDR3 is 15 amino acids long. V lost 2 bases and J 3 bases, leaving 14 bases between the germline ends. CDR3 DNA sequence: TGTGCCAGCAGCTTAATGGTTGGACTTAACTACGAGCAGTACTTC. Protein sequence: CASSLMVGLNYEQYF.

The chain combines TRBV11-3 with TRBJ2-5, with D tentatively TRBD1 (6 bases). The V and J ends lost 8 bases and 2 bases respectively, with 12 bases between them. The CDR3 has 13 amino acids. CDR1 is SGHNT, CDR2 YENEEA, per germline. This CDR3 reads CASLDRGQETQYF. CDR3 in DNA: TGTGCCAGCCTAGATAGGGGGCAAGAGACCCAGTACTTC.

The chain is built from TRBV6-5 and TRBJ2-1, with 11 positions matching TRBD2. Trimming removed 7 bases from V and 4 bases from J; junction bases left unmatched: 6. The CDR3 spans 15 residues. From germline, CDR1 is MNHEY and CDR2 SVGAGI. The DNA of the CDR3 is TGTGCCAGCACCTTACTAGCGGGAGATTACAATGAGCAGTTCTTC. Translating gives CASTLLAGDYNEQFF.

This clone occurred once. The sample contains more than one DNA sequence encoding this CDR3. V is TRBV5-1 and J is TRBJ1-1; 7 nucleotides line up with TRBD1. This CDR3 spans 14 amino acids. Per germline, CDR1 SGHRS and CDR2 YFSETQ. The V gene end was trimmed by 4 bases and the J gene end by 2 bases; junction bases not matched to a gene: 5. CDR3 loop: CASSLRQGNTEAFF. The CDR3 nucleotides are TGCGCCAGCAGCCTCCGACAGGGTAACACTGAAGCTTTCTTT.

The genes are TRBV28 and TRBJ1-1; possible D gene TRBD1, 5 bases. V was pared by 7 bases and J by 1 base, with 16 bases between. The CDR3 length is 15 residues. In germline, CDR1 is MDHEN, CDR2 SYDVKM. For the CDR3, the DNA is TGTGCCAGCAAAAGGTCAGGGCCACCGAACACTGAAGCTTTCTTT. It yields the protein CASKRSGPPNTEAFF.

The chain joins TRBV29-1 to TRBJ2-7; D not certain. CDR1 is SQVTM and CDR2 is ANQGSEA in the germline V gene. The CDR3 consists of 11 residues. V dropped 4 bases and J dropped 0 bases, with 4 bases sitting between them. The CDR3 region is CSVGGSYEQYF. In DNA form, the CDR3 reads TGCAGCGTTGGCGGCTCCTACGAGCAGTACTTC.

To note about this clone: Its ends do not fully match the called genes, so a read error is possible. V and J are TRBV7-7 and TRBJ2-1, with TRBD2 matching over 7 bases. Germline CDR1 SSHAT, CDR2 FNYEAQ (reference sequence). The CDR3 extends over 14 amino acids. CDR3 sequence (DNA): TGTGCCAGCAGTTTAGACTGGGGGGGCAATGAGCAGTTCTTC. Translated, it gives CASSLDWGGNEQFF. The full variable domain, in which reference TRBV7-7 and TRBJ2-1 provide the parts outside the CDR3, is GAGVSQSPRYKVTKRGQDVTLRCDPISSHATLYWYQQALGQGPEFLTYFNYEAQPDKSGLPSDRFSAERPEGSISTLTIQRTEQRDSAMYRCASSLDWGGNEQFFGPGTRLTVL.

This clone has only one observation. The chain has TRBV5-8 and TRBJ1-1, with D unclear. Germline CDR1 is SGHTS and CDR2 is YDEGEE. V shed 2 bases and J shed 5 bases, with 7 bases lying between them. The CDR3 sequence is 12 residues long. The CDR3: CASSFWETEAFF. The CDR3 DNA follows: TGTGCCAGCAGCTTCTGGGAGACTGAAGCTTTCTTT.

Written as DNA, the CDR3 is TGTGCCAGCACTATTGGGGGCCGAGAAGCTTTCTTT. It is translated as CASTIGGREAFF. The chain carries TRBV2 and TRBJ1-1; tentatively, D is TRBD1 (6 bases). The CDR3 consists of 12 residues. V shed 7 bases and J shed 8 bases, with 14 bases lying between them. Germline V gene data show CDR1 as SNHLY and CDR2 as FYNNEI.

The rearrangement links TRBV28 to TRBJ1-1, with 8 bases that match TRBD1. Germline CDR1 is MDHEN and CDR2 is SYDVKM. V was clipped by 8 bases and J by 0 bases; unmatched bases: 20. The CDR3 length is 19 residues. CDR3 protein: CASVFSLGQEKPMNTEAFF. The CDR3 DNA sequence: TGTGCCAGCGTATTTTCTTTGGGACAGGAGAAACCCATGAACACTGAAGCTTTCTTT.

In DNA, the CDR3 is TGTGCCAGTAGTTGGGACAGGGGCTACGAGCAGTACTTC. Amino acids: CASSWDRGYEQYF. V gene TRBV19 combines with J gene TRBJ2-7; TRBD1 agrees at 10 bases. V shed 5 bases and J 3 bases; nucleotides not matched to a gene: 1. Germline CDR1 and CDR2: LNHDA and SQIVND (reference sequence). CDR3 length: 13 amino acids.

The J gene is TRBJ1-3, the V gene TRBV30; unclear D gene. Looked up from germline, CDR1 is GTSNPN and CDR2 is SVGIG (reference sequence). The CDR3 covers 13 residues. Trimming took 3 bases from V and 2 from J, leaving 8 bases between them. Here the CDR3 DNA reads TGTGCCTGGAGCCGACAACCTGGAAACACCATATATTTT. Amino acids: CAWSRQPGNTIYF. Full variable domain (outside the CDR3, taken from reference TRBV30 and TRBJ1-3): SQTIHQWPATLVQPVGSPLSLECTVEGTSNPNLYWYRQAAGRGLQLLFYSVGIGQISSEVPQNLSASRPQDRQFILSSKKLLLSDSGFYLCAWSRQPGNTIYFGEGSWLTVV.

The V gene is TRBV7-9, the J gene TRBJ2-5, with D perhaps TRBD2 (6 bases). CDR3 length: 11 residues. The V end was cut by 10 bases, the J end by 7 bases, with 13 bases between. CDR1 and CDR2 (germline): SEHNR, FQNEAQ (reference sequence). The CDR3 is CATAGSGTQYF. In DNA form, the CDR3 reads TGTGCCACCGCGGGGTCCGGGACCCAGTACTTC. Together with reference TRBV7-9 and TRBJ2-5, the CDR3 gives the full variable domain: DTGVSQNPRHKITKRGQNVTFRCDPISEHNRLYWYRQTLGQGPEFLTYFQNEAQLEKSRLLSDRFSAERPKGSFSTLEIQRTEQGDSAMYLCATAGSGTQYFGPGTRLLVL.

This clone is a singleton in its sample. CDR3 sequence reads: CASSVENREGGEQYF. CDR3 sequence (DNA): TGTGCCAGCAGCGTGGAGAACAGGGAAGGGGGCGAGCAGTACTTC. This rearrangement joins TRBV9 to TRBJ2-7; possibly TRBD1 for D (6 bases). This CDR3 has 15 residues. Germline CDR1 SGDLS, CDR2 YYNGEE. V was shortened by 2 bases and J by 6 bases, with 18 bases between the two germline ends.

This sequence joins TRBV6-5 and TRBJ1-1; a weak D match, TRBD1 (5 bases). This CDR3 is built from 14 residues. V lost 3 bases, J lost 4 bases, and 12 bases lay in between. CDR1 and CDR2 from the germline V gene are MNHEY and SVGAGI. CDR3 nucleotides: TGTGCCAGCAGTTATATAGGGGAGGGCACTGAAGCTTTCTTT. Protein sequence: CASSYIGEGTEAFF.

This chain links TRBV28 with TRBJ1-5, with D unresolved. Germline CDR1 and CDR2: MDHEN and SYDVKM. Trimming cost V 8 bases and J 0 bases, with 14 bases left between them. The CDR3 extends over 15 amino acids. The CDR3 loop reads CASRRGIYSNQPQHF. CDR3 DNA: TGTGCCAGCCGCCGGGGAATTTATAGCAATCAGCCCCAGCATTTT.

The chain uses TRBV7-2 and TRBJ2-1; 14 positions agree with TRBD2. Germline assignment: CDR1 SGHTA and CDR2 FQGNSA. The length of the CDR3 is 18 residues. V shed 2 bases and J 9 bases; nucleotides not matched to a gene: 12. This CDR3 is CASSLTAWGLAGAGEQFF. The DNA for the CDR3 is TGTGCCAGCAGCTTAACCGCGTGGGGACTAGCGGGAGCAGGTGAGCAGTTCTTC.

This sequence joins TRBV29-1 and TRBJ1-1; D is perhaps TRBD1 (5 bases). This CDR3 has 12 amino acids. V was trimmed by 5 bases and J by 8 bases, leaving 15 bases between them. Germline CDR1 is SQVTM and CDR2 is ANQGSEA. Here the CDR3 DNA reads TGCAGCGTTTCAGGGACTTCCTTCGAAGCTTTCTTT. Amino acid sequence: CSVSGTSFEAFF.

This clone was recorded a few times. The chain uses TRBV4-2 and TRBJ2-7, with a tentative D call TRBD2 (6 bases). The V gene lost 1 base and the J gene lost 4 bases, with 14 bases spanning the gap. The CDR3 runs to 15 residues. In germline, CDR1 is LGHNA, CDR2 YNFKEQ. The CDR3 loop is CASSQVSSGEYEQYF. CDR3 in DNA: TGTGCCAGCAGCCAAGTGTCGTCGGGGGAGTACGAGCAGTACTTC.

The chain recombines TRBV7-3 with TRBJ2-5; D might be TRBD2 (5 bases). The CDR3 contains 13 residues. Germline loops: CDR1 SGHTA, CDR2 FQGTGA. V was pared by 2 bases and J by 4 bases, with 8 bases between. In DNA form, the CDR3 reads TGTGCCAGCAGCTTAGGACTCACAGAGACCCAGTACTTC. Residues: CASSLGLTETQYF.